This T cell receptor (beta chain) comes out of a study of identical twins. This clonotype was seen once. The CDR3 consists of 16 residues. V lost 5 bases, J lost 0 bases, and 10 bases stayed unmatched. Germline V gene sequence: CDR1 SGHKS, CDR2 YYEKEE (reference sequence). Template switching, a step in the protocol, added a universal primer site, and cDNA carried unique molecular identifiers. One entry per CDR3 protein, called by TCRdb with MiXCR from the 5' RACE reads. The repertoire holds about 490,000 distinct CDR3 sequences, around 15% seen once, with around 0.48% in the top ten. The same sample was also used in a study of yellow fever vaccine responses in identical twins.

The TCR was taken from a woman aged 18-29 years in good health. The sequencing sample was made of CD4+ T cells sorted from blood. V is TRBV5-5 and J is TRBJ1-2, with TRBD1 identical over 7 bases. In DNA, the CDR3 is TGTGCCAGCAGATACTCCGGGACAGTCACTAACTATGGCTACACCTTC. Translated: CASRYSGTVTNYGYTF. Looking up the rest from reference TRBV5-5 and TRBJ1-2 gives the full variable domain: DAGVTQSPTHLIKTRGQQVTLRCSPISGHKSVSWYQQVLGQGPQFIFQYYEKEERGRGNFPDRFSARQFPNYSSELNVNALLLGDSALYLCASRYSGTVTNYGYTFGSGTRLTVV.